This T cell receptor (beta chain) was recovered during a study of cytotoxic CD8 clonotypes in ibrutinib-treated CLL. About the study: After treatment lasting a median about 13 months, range 6 to 36, response samples were collected.

Assay: immunoSEQ multiplex PCR; the TCRdb copy retains only in-frame clones and omits some. Altogether roughly 330,000 clones are present, roughly 67% being singletons, with the ten largest covering 6.3%. This clone turned up a few times. The CDR3 covers 12 residues. The V gene lost 2 bases and the J gene lost 6 bases, with 8 bases spanning the gap. Germline assignment: CDR1 MNHNY and CDR2 SVGAGI (reference sequence). The V gene is TRBV6-6, the J gene TRBJ2-7; D remains unclear. Sequencing was performed on PBMCs, taken after 36 months of ibrutinib treatment. This receptor was taken from a human donor with chronic lymphocytic leukemia. The CDR3 is CASSYGNREQYF. For the CDR3, the DNA is TGTGCCAGCAGTTACGGGAACCGCGAGCAGTACTTC.